This is a list of T cell receptor beta chains from one sample in a study. One entry per CDR3 protein results from TCRdb running MiXCR on the 5' RACE reads. This table has almost 8,500 distinct CDR3 sequences, roughly two thirds appearing once. The specimen sequenced was tumor-infiltrating naive CD4+ T cells sorted from the breast tumor. These receptors all come from a female donor with breast cancer. Both conserved end residues are part of each CDR3. A D gene is named only where the DNA matches it firmly. Only part of the rows carry a size: once, few, many, or a class if the clone is expanded.

v_call	j_call	clone_size	d_call	cdr3_nt	cdr3_aa
TRBV5-5	TRBJ1-6	-	TRBD1	TGTGCCAGCAGGCAGACAGGGGGCAATTCACCCCTCCACTTT	CASRQTGGNSPLHF
TRBV6-5	TRBJ2-5	-	TRBD2	TGTGCCAGCAAGCGGGCAGCGGGGGAGACCCAGTACTTC	CASKRAAGETQYF
TRBV3-1	TRBJ2-6	-	-	TGTGCCAGCAGCTATGACAGGACTTCTGGGGCCAACGTCCTGACTTTC	CASSYDRTSGANVLTF
TRBV20-1	TRBJ2-5	once	TRBD2	TGCAGTGCTAGTTTGTCTAGCGGGGTAGAGACCCAGTACTTC	CSASLSSGVETQYF
TRBV4-1	TRBJ1-5	few	-	TGCGCCAGCAGTCTATTCCGGGGCCCCGGCAATCAGCCCCAGCATTTT	CASSLFRGPGNQPQHF
TRBV27	TRBJ2-7	-	-	TGTGCCAGCAGTTTATACCGGGGAAGCTCCTACGAGCAGTACTTC	CASSLYRGSSYEQYF
TRBV18	TRBJ2-1	few	-	TGTGCCAGCTCACCGACAGGTCCCCCTGTGAATGAGCAGTTCTTC	CASSPTGPPVNEQFF
TRBV20-1	TRBJ2-1	-	TRBD2	TGCAGTGCTAGAGATGGTAGCGGGGCCATCAATGAGCAGTTCTTC	CSARDGSGAINEQFF
TRBV27	TRBJ1-6	-	TRBD1	TGTGCCAGCAGCATCACAGGGGGCTCTAATTCACCCCTCCACTTT	CASSITGGSNSPLHF
TRBV5-1	TRBJ2-7	-	TRBD2	TGCGCCAGCAGCTTGGACCCTAGCGGGTCCTACGAGCAGTACTTC	CASSLDPSGSYEQYF
TRBV29-1	TRBJ2-7	-	-	TGCAGCGTTGAATTAACCGGGACGTCCTCCTACGAGCAGTACTTC	CSVELTGTSSYEQYF
TRBV20-1	TRBJ1-4	-	TRBD1	TGCAGTGCCCCACAGGGGGCGAACGAAAAACTGTTTTTT	CSAPQGANEKLFF
TRBV4-2	TRBJ2-3	-	TRBD1	TGTGCCAGCAGCCAAGGCCCGGGACAGGGCTCCGATACGCAGTATTTT	CASSQGPGQGSDTQYF
TRBV4-1	TRBJ2-1	-	-	TGCGCCAGCAGCGGACCCGGGACTTCTAGCTCCTACAATGAGCAGTTCTTC	CASSGPGTSSSYNEQFF
TRBV10-3	TRBJ2-7	few	TRBD1	TGTGCCATCAGTGAGAGACAGGGAAGTTCCTACGAGCAGTACTTC	CAISERQGSSYEQYF
TRBV7-2	TRBJ2-1	-	-	TGTGCCAGCAGCTTAGTTTCCGGACTAAACAATGAGCAGTTCTTC	CASSLVSGLNNEQFF
TRBV10-3	TRBJ2-7	-	-	TGTGCCATCAGCACTAGCAACTACGAGCAGTACTTC	CAISTSNYEQYF
TRBV20-1	TRBJ1-1	-	-	TGCAGTGCTCGCGTCGGCGGGTACACTGAAGCTTTCTTT	CSARVGGYTEAFF
TRBV12-3/TRBV12-4	TRBJ2-3	-	TRBD2	TGTGCCAGCAGTTTAAGCCGACAACTAGCGGGAGTAGCAGATACGCAGTATTTT	CASSLSRQLAGVADTQYF
TRBV6-2/TRBV6-3	TRBJ1-2	-	-	TGTGCCAGCAGTGAAGACACCTACGCAGGCTACACCTTC	CASSEDTYAGYTF
TRBV20-1	TRBJ2-1	-	-	TGCAGTGCTACCTTCCAGGTTGAGCAGTTCTTC	CSATFQVEQFF
TRBV7-3	TRBJ2-3	-	-	TGTGCCAGCAACGGGGGGCGCACAGATACGCAGTATTTT	CASNGGRTDTQYF
TRBV29-1	TRBJ1-1	-	-	TGCAGCGGCGTCAGGGACACTGAAGCTTTCTTC	CSGVRDTEAFF
TRBV5-1	TRBJ1-2	-	TRBD1	TGCGCCAGCAGCGACCGGGACAGGGGAACGACGGATGGCTACACCTTC	CASSDRDRGTTDGYTF
TRBV5-1	TRBJ1-1	-	-	TGCGCCAGCAGCTTGGTTTCAGGGTCGGGAAACACTGAAGCTTTCTTT	CASSLVSGSGNTEAFF
TRBV30	TRBJ1-1	once	-	TGTGCCTGGAGGAAATCCTACGGCCGATATGAAGCTTTCTTT	CAWRKSYGRYEAFF
TRBV7-3	TRBJ1-4	-	-	TGTGCCAGCAGCACCGGGACGGTTAATGAAAAACTGTTTTTT	CASSTGTVNEKLFF
TRBV7-2	TRBJ2-1	few	-	TGTGCCAGCAGCTTTGTGGGGGGCCTCTACAATGAGCAGTTCTTC	CASSFVGGLYNEQFF
TRBV12-3/TRBV12-4	TRBJ1-5	-	-	TGTGCCAGCAGTATGAACGGACGACGACAGCCCCAGCATTTT	CASSMNGRRQPQHF
TRBV2	TRBJ1-1	few	TRBD1	TGTGCCAGCAGTGTGGACAGGGGTGAAGCTTTCTTT	CASSVDRGEAFF
TRBV5-1	TRBJ1-2	-	-	TGCGCCAGCAGCTTGCGAGGGAAATCCGAGGATGGCTACACCTTC	CASSLRGKSEDGYTF
TRBV2	TRBJ2-1	-	-	TGTGCCAGCAGGAGGGATGCCCCTAATGAGCAGTTCTTC	CASRRDAPNEQFF
TRBV7-9	TRBJ2-3	-	TRBD2	TGTGCCAGCAGCTTTTCGCGGGAGTCGCAGTATTTT	CASSFSRESQYF
TRBV27	TRBJ1-1	-	-	TGTGCCAGCAGCCTCTTAGGGGAGACCTTAGAAGCTTTCTTT	CASSLLGETLEAFF